This TCR beta chain was retrieved from a study of a mutant IDH1 vaccine in newly diagnosed glioma (dated by TCRdb to the early 2020s). Background on the whole study: Patients were given eight vaccinations, in weeks 1, 3, 5, 7, 11, 15, 19 and 23, which matched visits V03 through V10. For exploratory analyses, approximately 23 treated patients had longitudinal TCRB deep sequencing done wherever samples were available. Of the roughly 30 treated patients, approximately 60% were male and 37.5% were female, and a mean age of around 40 years was recorded. Peripheral blood was drawn at six visits: V03 (baseline), V05, V07, V10, V12 and V13. Prior to enrollment, standard therapy consisting of radiotherapy alone, temozolomide alone, or radiochemotherapy with temozolomide had been administered to patients, with the combination being received by most patients. Vaccination started 4-6 weeks after radiotherapy alone, or was given together with temozolomide cycles in the groups whose treatment included chemotherapy. General study outcomes and caveats: Immune responses induced by the vaccine were seen in approximately 92% of patients across multiple MHC alleles. Changes in the top peripheral T cell clonotypes picked up by TCRB sequencing did not appear to be linked to pseudoprogression. Selection of PBMC samples for TCRB deep sequencing was based on availability. The authors stated that sample limitations prevented analyses of patient blood samples from being reproduced.

The protocol used for the library was the immunoSEQ multiplex PCR assay. Rearranged TCR beta chain sequences were amplified using the hsTCRB Kit according to the manufacturer's protocol. An Illumina MiSeq was used to sequence the TCRB libraries. Under the source paper's analysis protocol: The proprietary platform of the kit vendor was used for demultiplexing, trimming and gene mapping. In its TCRdb copy, this immuneACCESS table keeps in-frame sequences only and misses some clones. Where compared with another copy, unresolved V genes explain less than half of these, and the others have no known cause. The DNA was the basis for D and trimming; V, J and clone size are from that table. The table for this sample lists about 26,000 clones; around 80% of them were counted only once. The ten largest account for 7.2% of the sample. With regard to this clone: The antigen this receptor binds is unknown. Nothing much larger sits one base from this clone, and base qualities are not available.

The CDR3 holds 13 amino acids from the cysteine to the phenylalanine. Only CDR3 DNA remains: 39 bases, in frame from the first base. Deletion took 7 bases off V and 3 bases off J, with a span of 10 bases between the germline ends. The germline V gene encodes CDR1 MRHNA and CDR2 SNTAGT. The time point label for this specimen denotes: week 5, during vaccination. Each vaccine dose was 300 ug of a 20-mer mutant IDH1 peptide in Montanide, given subcutaneously with topical imiquimod. Donors had newly diagnosed WHO grade 3 or 4 IDH1-mutant astrocytomas with loss of nuclear ATRX. The samples were drawn from NOA16, a multicentre, single-arm, open-label phase I trial in Germany that tested a mutant IDH1 peptide vaccine in humans for the first time. Genomic DNA for TCRB sequencing was isolated from EDTA blood with the DNeasy Blood and Tissue Kit.

The source material was PBMCs, sampled from a glioma patient whose treatment included an IDH1 peptide vaccine. This TCR was recovered from a man between 35 and 55 years old with glioma. Some clones in this sample may be carry-over from other donors' samples. The V and J segments used are TRBV6-4 and TRBJ1-5; the D gene remains uncertain. Read as DNA, the sequence is TGTGCCAGCATGAGGCGGATCAATCAGCCCCAGCATTTT. This sequence encodes CASMRRINQPQHF.